The 4 T cell receptor beta chains in this list originate from one sample, sequenced in a study of T-cell reconstitution after alpha-beta-depleted transplantation in children. Unique molecular identifiers were built into the TCRbeta library. TCRdb itself ran the PCR reads through MiXCR, one entry per CDR3 protein. The sample comprises almost 250,000 distinct CDR3 sequences, 20% to 30% of which are singletons, and more than 2% rests with the top ten. The material was PBMCs, obtained before TCRalphabeta/CD19-depleted stem cell transplant. These receptors were obtained from a girl aged 2-15 years with Fanconi anemia, due to receive a stem cell transplant.

CDR3 sequence: CASSVVVNTEAFF. In nucleotides, the CDR3 is TGTGCCAGCAGCGTAGTGGTGAACACTGAAGCTTTCTTT. The chain employs TRBV9 and TRBJ1-1; no clear D. V lost 0 bases, J lost 0 bases, and 3 bases lay in between. Germline lookup yields CDR1 SGDLS and CDR2 YYNGEE. This CDR3 is 13 amino acids long.

Comment on this clonotype: The CDR3 does not end in the conserved phenylalanine or tryptophan, so this is likely a read error. The gene calls are TRBV29-1 and TRBJ2-5; TRBD2 matches at 11 bases. The CDR3 covers 14 residues. Germline V gene data show CDR1 as SQVTM and CDR2 as ANQGSEA. Trimming removed 4 bases from V and 3 bases from J; junction bases left unmatched: 4. The CDR3: CSVGASGRKETQYY. Written as DNA, the CDR3 is TGCAGCGTTGGAGCTAGCGGGAGGAAAGAGACCCAGTACTAC.

The V call is TRBV7-9, the J call TRBJ1-4, with no clear D. This CDR3 comprises 13 residues. Trimming removed 6 bases at V and 5 bases at J, with 10 bases between. The germline V gene has CDR1 SEHNR and CDR2 FQNEAQ (reference sequence). In DNA form, the CDR3 reads TGTGCCAGCAGGGACCAGACCAATGAAAAACTGTTTTTT. As protein: CASRDQTNEKLFF. Combining the CDR3 with reference TRBV7-9 and TRBJ1-4 gives the whole variable domain DTGVSQNPRHKITKRGQNVTFRCDPISEHNRLYWYRQTLGQGPEFLTYFQNEAQLEKSRLLSDRFSAERPKGSFSTLEIQRTEQGDSAMYLCASRDQTNEKLFFGSGTQLSVL.

This clonotype was detected many times. V gene TRBV30 combines with J gene TRBJ2-2; no reliable D call. From germline, CDR1 is GTSNPN and CDR2 SVGIG (reference sequence). The CDR3 is made up of 15 amino acids. With 0 bases removed from V and 6 bases from J, the gap between germline ends came to 14 bases. DNA for the CDR3: TGTGCCTGGAGTGTACGGCCTCCTCGGGCCGGGGAGCTGTTTTTT. Its translation: CAWSVRPPRAGELFF.